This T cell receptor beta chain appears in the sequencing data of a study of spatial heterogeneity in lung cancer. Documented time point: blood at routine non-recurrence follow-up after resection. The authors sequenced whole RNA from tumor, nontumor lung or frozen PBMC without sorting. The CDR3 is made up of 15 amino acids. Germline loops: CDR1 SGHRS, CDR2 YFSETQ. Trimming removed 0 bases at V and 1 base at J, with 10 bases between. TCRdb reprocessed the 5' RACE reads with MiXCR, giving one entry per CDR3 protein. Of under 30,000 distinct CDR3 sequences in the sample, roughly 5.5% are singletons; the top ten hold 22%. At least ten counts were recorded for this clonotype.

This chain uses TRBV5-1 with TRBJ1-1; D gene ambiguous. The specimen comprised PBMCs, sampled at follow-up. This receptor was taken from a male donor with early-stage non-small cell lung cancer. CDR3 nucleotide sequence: TGCGCCAGCAGCTTGGTAGGCCGAGAGAACACTGAAGCTTTCTTT. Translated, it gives CASSLVGRENTEAFF. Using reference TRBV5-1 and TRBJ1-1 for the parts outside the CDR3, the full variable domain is KAGVTQTPRYLIKTRGQQVTLSCSPISGHRSVSWYQQTPGQGLQFLFEYFSETQRNKGNFPGRFSGRQFSNSRSEMNVSTLELGDSALYLCASSLVGRENTEAFFGQGTRLTVV.